One sample yielded the 16 T cell receptor beta chains listed below, sequenced in a study of tumor-infiltrating lymphocytes in primary liver carcinoma. From around 0.5 ug total RNA, TCR beta cDNA was generated with a primer in the constant region. Researchers made the TCR beta libraries by running three nested multiplex PCR rounds with slightly modified ARM-PCR. With TRBV1-TRBV30 forward primers and a C-beta reverse primer, the first two PCR rounds were run for about 10 cycles each. TCRdb independently ran MiXCR on the multiplex PCR reads; one entry per CDR3 protein. The data show around 190,000 distinct CDR3 sequences, about 85% seen once. Investigators took RNA and DNA out together from about 19-30 mg of unsorted bulk tissue. The sequencing input was tumor tissue from primary liver carcinoma. The source is a man aged 35 to 55 with primary liver carcinoma and hepatitis B virus infection.

In the case of this clonotype: The CDR3 ends on some other residue instead of the conserved phenylalanine or tryptophan, so this is likely a read error. V is TRBV29-1 and J is TRBJ2-3, with 9 bases fitting TRBD2. CDR3 length: 14 amino acids. CDR1 is SQVTM, CDR2 ANQGSEA, per germline. The DNA for the CDR3 is TGCAGTGTGGGGGTCAGCGGGAGGCCAGATACGCAGTATTTG. As protein: CSVGVSGRPDTQYL.

With respect to this clonotype: Compared with germline, one end of the junction differs, possibly owing to a read error. V gene TRBV4-1 combines with J gene TRBJ1-5; the D gene is possibly TRBD1 (5 bases). The CDR3 spans 15 residues. The V gene's germline CDR1 is MGHRA and CDR2 YSYEKL. The CDR3 DNA is TGCCTCAGCAGTCCCATAGAGGGGAGCAATCAGCCCAAGCATTTT. Its translation is CLSSPIEGSNQPKHF.

The chain uses TRBV29-1 and TRBJ2-1; D gene uncertain. Trimming shortened V by 5 bases and J by 1 base, and 12 bases separated the two germline ends. Germline-derived CDR1 and CDR2 are SQVTM and ANQGSEA. The length of the CDR3 is 14 residues. CDR3 DNA: TGCAGCGTTCGAGTGAGGAGTTCCTACAATGAGCAGTTCTTC. It translates to CSVRVRSSYNEQFF.

This rearrangement joins TRBV6-1 to TRBJ2-7; D gene uncertain. Germline lookup yields CDR1 MNHNS and CDR2 SASEGT. The CDR3 totals 15 residues. The CDR3 sequence is CVSSEYKQSSYEQYF. Here the CDR3 DNA reads TGTGTCAGTAGTGAATACAAGCAGAGCTCCTACGAGCAGTACTTC.

About this clonotype itself: One end of the junction is discordant with germline, which a read error may explain. This chain links TRBV24-1 with TRBJ2-5, with 10 bases that match TRBD1. CDR1 and CDR2 from the germline V gene are KGHDR and SFDVKD. CDR3 length: 16 residues. CDR3 nucleotide sequence: TGTTCCACCAGTGATGCCCGGGACAGGGGCCAAGAGACCAAGTACTTC. It specifies CSTSDARDRGQETKYF.

As for this clonotype: One end of the junction varies from germline; a read error may be responsible. V usage is TRBV12-3 or TRBV12-4 and J usage is TRBJ2-7; D not resolved. The CDR3 is 14 amino acids. The CDR3 sequence: CVSSLTAERPIPYF. The CDR3 nucleotides read TGTGTCAGCAGTTTAACGGCGGAACGTCCCATTCCTTATTTC.

This clonotype was seen just once. The rearrangement links TRBV5-1 to TRBJ1-1; unclear D gene. Looked up from germline, CDR1 is SGHRS and CDR2 is YFSETQ. V lost 4 bases and J lost 2, with 15 bases in between. The CDR3 loop spans 15 amino acids. The CDR3 reads CASSTLAASNTEAFF. The CDR3 region has the DNA TGCGCCAGCAGCACCTTGGCAGCGAGCAACACTGAAGCTTTCTTT.

This clonotype occurred once. A junction end diverges from the germline sequence, so it may reflect a read error. This chain connects TRBV5-1 to TRBJ2-5, with 7 bases lining up with TRBD2. This CDR3 spans 15 amino acids. CDR1 and CDR2 (germline): SGHRS, YFSETQ. The CDR3 loop is CASSLAGTTEETKYF. The CDR3 DNA reads TGCGCCAGCAGTTTGGCGGGGACTACCGAGGAGACCAAGTACTTC.

This rearrangement joins TRBV29-1 to TRBJ2-3; D unclear. Germline CDR1 SQVTM, CDR2 ANQGSEA. The ends were cut back, 4 bases at V and 15 bases at J, with 20 bases in the middle. This CDR3 has 12 amino acids. The CDR3 DNA follows: TGCAGCGTTGTTCTTACCACAGATACGCGCTATTTT. It is translated as CSVVLTTDTRYF.

This clonotype was found a few times. The chain links TRBV20-1 to TRBJ2-7; the match to TRBD2 covers 8 bases. Germline CDR1 is DFQATT and CDR2 is SNEGSKA (reference sequence). CDR3 length: 14 amino acids. V lost 0 bases to trimming and J lost 5 bases; unmatched junction nucleotides: 6. CDR3 in DNA: TGCAGTGCTAGAGACGGACTAGCACTCGACGAGCAGTACTTC. This translates into CSARDGLALDEQYF.

This clonotype was seen repeatedly, ten times or more. The chain couples TRBV5-1 to TRBJ2-7; tentatively, D is TRBD1 (6 bases). Trimming cost V 4 bases and J 3 bases, with 11 bases left between them. The germline V gene has CDR1 SGHRS and CDR2 YFSETQ. The CDR3 runs to 13 residues. The CDR3 nucleotides read TGCGCCAGCAGCCTAGACAGGAACTACGAGCAGTACTTC. This encodes CASSLDRNYEQYF.

This clonotype was detected once. A junction boundary mismatches the germline segment, possibly from a read error. V gene TRBV29-1 combines with J gene TRBJ2-2; 12 bases map to TRBD2. This CDR3 contains 16 residues. Germline V gives CDR1 SQVTM, CDR2 ANQGSEA. The CDR3 spells CSVEARTSGITGELFF. The DNA of the CDR3 is TGCAGCGTTGAAGCCAGGACTAGCGGGATAACCGGGGAACTGTTTTTT.

Notes on this clonotype: The junction differs from germline at one of its ends, possibly a read error. V gene TRBV20-1 combines with J gene TRBJ2-5, with TRBD2 as a possible D gene (5 bases). The CDR3 is 10 amino acids. Germline assignment: CDR1 DFQATT and CDR2 SNEGSKA (reference sequence). The CDR3 here is CCASSETQYF. The CDR3 DNA is TGCTGTGCTAGCTCGGAGACCCAGTACTTC.

Worth noting for this clonotype: A read error may produce the germline difference seen at one junction end. This chain uses TRBV6-1 with TRBJ2-1, with D perhaps TRBD2 (5 bases). The CDR3 is made up of 15 amino acids. Per the germline V gene, CDR1 is MNHNS and CDR2 is SASEGT. This chain's CDR3 is CANSEEAGGYNEQFF. CDR3 in DNA: TGTGCCAACAGTGAAGAAGCAGGAGGATACAATGAGCAGTTTTTC.

This chain joins TRBV10-3 and TRBJ2-5, with D tentatively TRBD2 (7 bases). From germline, CDR1 is ENHRY and CDR2 SYGVKD. The CDR3 spans 14 residues. CDR3 amino acids: CAIGGGDLQETQYF. The DNA of the CDR3 is TGTGCTATCGGAGGGGGGGACCTACAAGAGACCCAGTACTTC.

Concerning this clonotype itself: The germline gene is not matched at one end of the junction; a read error may be the cause. The chain is built from TRBV4-2 and TRBJ2-2, with 9 bases identical to TRBD2. Germline CDR1 reads LGHNA; CDR2 reads YNFKEQ. The length of the CDR3 is 16 residues. The CDR3 sequence: CGSSHEPAGGKGELFF. The DNA for the CDR3 is TGTGGCAGCAGCCATGAGCCAGCGGGGGGCAAGGGGGAGCTGTTTTTT.